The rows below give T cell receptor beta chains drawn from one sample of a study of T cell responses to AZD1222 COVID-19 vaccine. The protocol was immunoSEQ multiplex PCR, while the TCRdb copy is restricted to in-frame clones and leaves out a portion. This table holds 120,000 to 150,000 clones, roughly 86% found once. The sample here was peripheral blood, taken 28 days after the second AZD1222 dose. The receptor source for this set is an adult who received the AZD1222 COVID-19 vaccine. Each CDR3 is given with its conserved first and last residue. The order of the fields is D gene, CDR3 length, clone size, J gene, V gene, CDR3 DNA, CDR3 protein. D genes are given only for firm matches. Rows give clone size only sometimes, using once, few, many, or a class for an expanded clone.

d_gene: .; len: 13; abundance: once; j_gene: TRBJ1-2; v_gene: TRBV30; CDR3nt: TGTGCCTGGAGTGTACAGGCAGGGTCTGGCTACACCTTC; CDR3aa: CAWSVQAGSGYTF
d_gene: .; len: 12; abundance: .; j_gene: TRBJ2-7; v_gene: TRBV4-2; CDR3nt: TGTGCCAGCAGCCAAGATCAAGTCGAGCAGTACTTC; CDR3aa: CASSQDQVEQYF
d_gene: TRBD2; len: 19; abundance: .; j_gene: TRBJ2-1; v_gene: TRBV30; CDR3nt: TGTGCCTGGAAGACGCTAGCGGGGGGGTTCCGAAGCTCCTACAATGAGCAGTTCTTC; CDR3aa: CAWKTLAGGFRSSYNEQFF
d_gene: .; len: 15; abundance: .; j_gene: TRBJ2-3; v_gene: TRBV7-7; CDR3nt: TGTGCTAGCAGCTTAGATGGGGGGGCGACAGATACGCAGTATTTT; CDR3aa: CASSLDGGATDTQYF
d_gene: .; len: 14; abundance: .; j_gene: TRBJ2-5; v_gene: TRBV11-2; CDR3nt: TGTGCCAGCAGTTTTACCCAGGGGGGAGAGACCCAGTACTTC; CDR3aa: CASSFTQGGETQYF
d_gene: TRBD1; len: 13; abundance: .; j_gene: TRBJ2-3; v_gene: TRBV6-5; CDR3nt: TGTGCCAGCAGTTTTTGGGACAGAGATACGCAGTATTTT; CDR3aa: CASSFWDRDTQYF
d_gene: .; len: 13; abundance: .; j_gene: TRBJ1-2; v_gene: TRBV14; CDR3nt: TGTGCCAGCAGCCGCAGGGTAGGGCATGGCTACACCTTC; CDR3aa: CASSRRVGHGYTF
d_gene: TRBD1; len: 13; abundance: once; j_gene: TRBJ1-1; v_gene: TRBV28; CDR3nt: TGTGCCAGCAGTACCGTGGGGACAGGCGAAGCTTTCTTT; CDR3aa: CASSTVGTGEAFF
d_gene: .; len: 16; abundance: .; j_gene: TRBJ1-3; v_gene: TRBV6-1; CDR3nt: TGTGCCAGCAGTGAATCCGGGCCCGGTGGTGGAAACACCATATATTTT; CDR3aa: CASSESGPGGGNTIYF
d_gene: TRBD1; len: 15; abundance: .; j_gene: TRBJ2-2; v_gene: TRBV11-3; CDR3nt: TGTGCCAGCAGCCTAGGGACAGGGAACACCGGGGAGCTGTTTTTT; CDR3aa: CASSLGTGNTGELFF
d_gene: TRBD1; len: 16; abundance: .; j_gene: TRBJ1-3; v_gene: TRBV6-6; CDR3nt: TGTGCCAGCAGTTACTCAGGGGGCTCCTCTGGAAACACCATATATTTT; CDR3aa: CASSYSGGSSGNTIYF
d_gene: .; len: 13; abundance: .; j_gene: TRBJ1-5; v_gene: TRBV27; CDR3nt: TGTGCCAGCAGTTTACAGGGCCGCCAGCCCCAGCATTTT; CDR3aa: CASSLQGRQPQHF
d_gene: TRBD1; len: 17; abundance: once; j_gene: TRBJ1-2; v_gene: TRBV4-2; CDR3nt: TGTGCCAGCAGCCAGACTAGGACAGGGGCCCTTAACTATGGCTACACCTTC; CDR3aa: CASSQTRTGALNYGYTF
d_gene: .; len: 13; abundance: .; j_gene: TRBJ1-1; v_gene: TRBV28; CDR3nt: TGTGCCAGCAGTTTGATAGGGAACACTGAAGCTTTCTTT; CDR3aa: CASSLIGNTEAFF
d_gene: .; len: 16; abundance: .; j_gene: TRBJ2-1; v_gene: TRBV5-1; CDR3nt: TGCGCCAGCAGCTCGGGGGGCCGGTTATCCTACAATGAGCAGTTCTTC; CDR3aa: CASSSGGRLSYNEQFF
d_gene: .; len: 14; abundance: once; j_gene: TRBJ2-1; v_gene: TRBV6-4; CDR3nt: TGTGCCAGCAGTGCCGAACTAGGCTACAATGAGCAGTTCTTC; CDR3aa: CASSAELGYNEQFF
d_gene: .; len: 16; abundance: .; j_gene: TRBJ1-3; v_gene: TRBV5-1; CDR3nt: TGCGCCAGCAGCTTGGGAGGGTTAAGAACTGGAAACACCATATATTTT; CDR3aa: CASSLGGLRTGNTIYF
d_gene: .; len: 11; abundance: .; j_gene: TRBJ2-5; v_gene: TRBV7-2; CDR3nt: TGTGCCAGCAGCTCCCGAGAGACCCAGTACTTC; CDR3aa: CASSSRETQYF
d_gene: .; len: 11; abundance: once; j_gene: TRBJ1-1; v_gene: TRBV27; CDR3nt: TGTGCCAGCACAAGAGGGGTAGAGGCTTTCTTT; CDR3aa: CASTRGVEAFF
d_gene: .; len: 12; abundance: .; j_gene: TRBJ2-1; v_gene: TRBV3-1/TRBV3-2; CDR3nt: TGTGCCAGCAGTCCTACCCGGTGGGAGCAGTTCTTC; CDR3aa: CASSPTRWEQFF
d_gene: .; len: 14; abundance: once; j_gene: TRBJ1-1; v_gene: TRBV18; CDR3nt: TGTGCCAGCTCATTTTCCGACGGGAACACTGAAGCTTTCTTT; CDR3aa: CASSFSDGNTEAFF
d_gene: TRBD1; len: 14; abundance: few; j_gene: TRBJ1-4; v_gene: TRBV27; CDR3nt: TGTGCCAGCTCCTGGGACAGGGCTAATGAAAAACTGTTTTTT; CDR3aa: CASSWDRANEKLFF
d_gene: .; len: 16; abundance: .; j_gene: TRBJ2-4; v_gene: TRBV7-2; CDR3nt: TGTGCCAGCAGCTTAGAACCGGGACTAGCCAAAAACATTCAGTACTTC; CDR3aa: CASSLEPGLAKNIQYF
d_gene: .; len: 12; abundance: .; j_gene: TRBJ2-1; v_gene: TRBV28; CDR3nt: TGTGCCAGCAGTTCTCAGGGACGCGAGCAGTTCTTC; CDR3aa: CASSSQGREQFF
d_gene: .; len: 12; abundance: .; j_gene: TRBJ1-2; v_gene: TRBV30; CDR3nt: TGTGCCTGGAGTGTCGGAGGGGCCGGCTACACCTTC; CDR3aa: CAWSVGGAGYTF
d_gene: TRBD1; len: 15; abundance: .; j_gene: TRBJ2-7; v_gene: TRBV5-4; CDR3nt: TGTGCCAGCAGCTTGGTTGGGGGACAGGGCCGCGAGCAGTACTTC; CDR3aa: CASSLVGGQGREQYF
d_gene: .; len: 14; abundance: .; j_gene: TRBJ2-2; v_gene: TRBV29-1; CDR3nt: TGCAGCGTTGGGGGGGCAGGAACCACCGGGGAGCTGTTTTTT; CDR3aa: CSVGGAGTTGELFF
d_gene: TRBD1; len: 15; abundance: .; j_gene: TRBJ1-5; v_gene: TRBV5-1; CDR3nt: TGCGCCAGCAGCTTACAGGGGAATGCCAATCAGCCCCAGCATTTT; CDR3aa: CASSLQGNANQPQHF
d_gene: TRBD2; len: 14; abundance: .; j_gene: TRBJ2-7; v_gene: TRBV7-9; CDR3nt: TGTGCCAGCGGGCTAGCGGGGGACTCCTACGAGCAGTACTTC; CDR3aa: CASGLAGDSYEQYF
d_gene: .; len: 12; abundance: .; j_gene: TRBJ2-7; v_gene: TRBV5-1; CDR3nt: TGCGCCAGCAGCTTGTGGGGGGCCGAGCAGTACTTC; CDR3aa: CASSLWGAEQYF
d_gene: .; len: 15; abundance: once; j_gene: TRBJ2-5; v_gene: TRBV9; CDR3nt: TGTGCCAGCAGCGTAGGGCAGAGCCTGCAAGAGACCCAGTACTTC; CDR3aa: CASSVGQSLQETQYF
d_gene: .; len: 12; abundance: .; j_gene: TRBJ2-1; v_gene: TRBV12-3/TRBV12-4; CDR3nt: TGTGCCAGCAGTTCTCCCGGGACCCCTGAGCTCTTC; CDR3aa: CASSSPGTPELF
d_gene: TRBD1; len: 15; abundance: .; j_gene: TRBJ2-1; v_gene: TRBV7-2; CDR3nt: TGTGCCAGCAGAAGCACGGGACAGGGTTACAATGAGCAGTTCTTC; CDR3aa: CASRSTGQGYNEQFF
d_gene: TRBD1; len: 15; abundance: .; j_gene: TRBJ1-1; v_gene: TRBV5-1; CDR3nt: TGCGCCAGCAGCATTTCAGGGGGCGCCAGCACTGAAGCTTTCTTT; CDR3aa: CASSISGGASTEAFF
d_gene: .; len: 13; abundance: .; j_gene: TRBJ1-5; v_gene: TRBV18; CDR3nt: TGTGCCAGCTCAGGGGTCAAAGATCAGCCCCAGCATTTT; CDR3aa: CASSGVKDQPQHF
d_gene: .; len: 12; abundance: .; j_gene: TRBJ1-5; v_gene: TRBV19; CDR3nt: TGTGCCAGTAGGAAAGGGGATCAGCCCCAGCATTTT; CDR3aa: CASRKGDQPQHF
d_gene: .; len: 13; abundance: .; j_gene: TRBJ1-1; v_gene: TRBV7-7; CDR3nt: TGTGCCAGCAGCCGTGAGGTGAACACTGAAGCTTTCTTT; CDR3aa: CASSREVNTEAFF